This section outlines one TCR beta chain sequence together with its context. Its target is unknown. After removal of 0 bases from V and 4 bases from J, the junction contained 6 bases not matched to a gene. Germline V gene lookup returns CDR1 SGHRS and CDR2 YFSETQ. CDR3 length equals 17 residues. Sequencing was performed with immunoSEQ multiplex PCR; in TCRdb, only in-frame clones are kept and a portion is missing. Counted here are approximately 150,000 clones, roughly nine tenths occurring once; the ten biggest clones make up around 5%. The source of the sample is a study of T cell responses to AZD1222 COVID-19 vaccine. Study-level findings and limits: Close to half of spike-specific TCRs reportedly recognize unmutated variant regions. Seropositive AZD1222 recipients at baseline numbered only 5 to 7.

The genes are TRBV5-1 and TRBJ2-2; the match to TRBD2 covers 10 bases. This sequence was found in an adult in good health. Source: peripheral blood, taken on day 0 of AZD1222 vaccination. The CDR3 region is CASSLASGSQPTGELFF. The CDR3 nucleotides are TGCGCCAGCAGCTTGGCTAGCGGGAGCCAACCCACCGGGGAGCTGTTTTTT.